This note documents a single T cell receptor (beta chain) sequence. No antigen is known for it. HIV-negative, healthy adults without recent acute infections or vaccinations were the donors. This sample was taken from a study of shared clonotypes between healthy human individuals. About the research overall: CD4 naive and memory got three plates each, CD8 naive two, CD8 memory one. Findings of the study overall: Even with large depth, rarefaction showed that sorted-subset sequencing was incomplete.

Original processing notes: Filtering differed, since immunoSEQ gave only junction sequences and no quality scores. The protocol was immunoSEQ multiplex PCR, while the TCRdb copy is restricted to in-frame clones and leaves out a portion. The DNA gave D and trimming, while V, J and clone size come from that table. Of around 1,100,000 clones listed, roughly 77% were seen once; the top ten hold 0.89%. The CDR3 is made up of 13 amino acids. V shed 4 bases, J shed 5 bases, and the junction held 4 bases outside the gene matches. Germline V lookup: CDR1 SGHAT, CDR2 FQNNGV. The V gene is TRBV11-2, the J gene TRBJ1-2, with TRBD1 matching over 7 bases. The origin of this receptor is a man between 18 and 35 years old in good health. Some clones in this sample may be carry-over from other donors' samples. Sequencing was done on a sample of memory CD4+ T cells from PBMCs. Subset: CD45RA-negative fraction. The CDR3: CASSYGTAYGYTF. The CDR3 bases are TGTGCCAGCAGCTACGGGACAGCATATGGCTACACCTTC.